A single sample gave rise to the 2 T cell receptor beta chains below, sequenced in a study of shared clonotypes between healthy human individuals. The protocol was immunoSEQ multiplex PCR, while the TCRdb copy is restricted to in-frame clones and leaves out a portion. Of roughly 2.5 million clones listed, more than 80% are singletons. The specimen was naive CD4+ T cells sorted from blood. The sample's subset: CD45RA+ positively selected. Receptor source: a man younger than 30 in good health.

This clone was seen only a few times. V and J are TRBV6-5 and TRBJ1-5; D is possibly TRBD1 (6 bases). V lost 0 bases, J lost 6 bases, and 15 bases lay in between. The length of the CDR3 is 16 residues. Germline V gene data show CDR1 as MNHEY and CDR2 as SVGAGI. The CDR3 is CASSYSAPTGGQPQHF. CDR3 sequence (DNA): TGTGCCAGCAGTTACTCCGCCCCGACAGGAGGTCAGCCCCAGCATTTT.

The CDR3 nucleotides are TGCGCCAGCAGCTTGGGTGGTCAGGTCGCTGGCTACACCTTC. This sequence encodes CASSLGGQVAGYTF. V is TRBV5-1 and J is TRBJ1-2, with D unresolved. This CDR3 contains 14 residues. CDR1 and CDR2 from the germline V gene are SGHRS and YFSETQ. V lost 0 bases and J lost 7, with 13 bases in between. The whole variable domain, remainder taken from reference TRBV5-1 and TRBJ1-2, is KAGVTQTPRYLIKTRGQQVTLSCSPISGHRSVSWYQQTPGQGLQFLFEYFSETQRNKGNFPGRFSGRQFSNSRSEMNVSTLELGDSALYLCASSLGGQVAGYTFGSGTRLTVV.